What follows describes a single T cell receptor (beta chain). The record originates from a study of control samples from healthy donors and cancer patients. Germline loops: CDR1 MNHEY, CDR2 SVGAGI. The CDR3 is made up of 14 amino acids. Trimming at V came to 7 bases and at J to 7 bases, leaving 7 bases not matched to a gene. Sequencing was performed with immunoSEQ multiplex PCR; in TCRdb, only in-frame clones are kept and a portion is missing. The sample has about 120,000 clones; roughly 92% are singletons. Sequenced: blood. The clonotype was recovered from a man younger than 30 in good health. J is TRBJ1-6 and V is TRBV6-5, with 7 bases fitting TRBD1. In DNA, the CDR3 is TGTGCCAGCACCCGGGACAGTGGAAATTCACCCCTCCACTTT. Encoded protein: CASTRDSGNSPLHF.